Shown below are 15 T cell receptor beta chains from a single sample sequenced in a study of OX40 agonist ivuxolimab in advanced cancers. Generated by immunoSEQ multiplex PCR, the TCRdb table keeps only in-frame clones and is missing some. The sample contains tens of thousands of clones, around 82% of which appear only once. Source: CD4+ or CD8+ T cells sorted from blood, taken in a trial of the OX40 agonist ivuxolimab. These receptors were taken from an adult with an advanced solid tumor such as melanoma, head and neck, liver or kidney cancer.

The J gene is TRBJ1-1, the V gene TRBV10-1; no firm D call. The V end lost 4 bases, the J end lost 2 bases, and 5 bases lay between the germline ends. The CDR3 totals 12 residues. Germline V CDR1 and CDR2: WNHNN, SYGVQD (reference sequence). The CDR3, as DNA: TGCGCCAGCAGTGGGTCAAACACTGAAGCTTTCTTT. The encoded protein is CASSGSNTEAFF.

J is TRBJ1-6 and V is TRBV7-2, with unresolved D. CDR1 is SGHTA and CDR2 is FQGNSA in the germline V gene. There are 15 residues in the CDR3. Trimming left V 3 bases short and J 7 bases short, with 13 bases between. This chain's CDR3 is CASSFPGKPNSPLHF. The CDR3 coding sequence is TGTGCCAGCAGCTTTCCGGGTAAACCGAATTCACCCCTCCACTTT.

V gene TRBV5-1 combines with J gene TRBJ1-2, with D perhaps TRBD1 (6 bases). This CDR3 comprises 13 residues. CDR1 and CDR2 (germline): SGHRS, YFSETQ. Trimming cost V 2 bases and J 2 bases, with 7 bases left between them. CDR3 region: CASSLDRNYGYTF. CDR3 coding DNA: TGCGCCAGCAGCTTAGACAGGAACTATGGCTACACCTTC.

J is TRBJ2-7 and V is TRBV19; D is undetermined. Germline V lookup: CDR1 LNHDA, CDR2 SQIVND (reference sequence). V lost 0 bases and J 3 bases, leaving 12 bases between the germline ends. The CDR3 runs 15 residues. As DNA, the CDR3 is TGTGCCAGTAGTATAGAAGGGAATGAATTCTACGAGCAGTACTTC. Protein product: CASSIEGNEFYEQYF.

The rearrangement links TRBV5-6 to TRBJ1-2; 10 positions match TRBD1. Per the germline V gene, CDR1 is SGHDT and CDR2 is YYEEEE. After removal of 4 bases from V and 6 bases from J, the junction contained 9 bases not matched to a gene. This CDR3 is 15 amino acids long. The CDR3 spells CASSPWTGGPHGYTF. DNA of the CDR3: TGTGCCAGCAGCCCCTGGACAGGGGGTCCCCATGGCTACACCTTC. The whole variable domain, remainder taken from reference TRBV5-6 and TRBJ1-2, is DAGVTQSPTHLIKTRGQQVTLRCSPKSGHDTVSWYQQALGQGPQFIFQYYEEEERQRGNFPDRFSGHQFPNYSSELNVNALLLGDSALYLCASSPWTGGPHGYTFGSGTRLTVV.

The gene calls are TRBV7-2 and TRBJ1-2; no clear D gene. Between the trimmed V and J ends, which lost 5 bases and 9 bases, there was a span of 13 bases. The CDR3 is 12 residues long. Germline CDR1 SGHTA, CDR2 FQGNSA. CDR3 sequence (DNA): TGTGCCAGCAGCGAGGCCACAGTTAGCTACACCTTC. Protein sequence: CASSEATVSYTF.

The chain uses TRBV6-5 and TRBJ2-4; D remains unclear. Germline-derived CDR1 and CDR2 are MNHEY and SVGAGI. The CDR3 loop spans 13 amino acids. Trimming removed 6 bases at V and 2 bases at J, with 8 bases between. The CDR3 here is CASSYTTKNIQYF. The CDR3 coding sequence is TGTGCCAGCAGCTACACTACCAAAAACATTCAGTACTTC.

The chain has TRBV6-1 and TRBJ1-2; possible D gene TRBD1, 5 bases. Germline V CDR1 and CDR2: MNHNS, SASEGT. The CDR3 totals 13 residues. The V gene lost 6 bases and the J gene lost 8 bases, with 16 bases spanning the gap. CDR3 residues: CASRWDLLGGYTF. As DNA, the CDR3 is TGTGCCAGCAGATGGGACCTCCTGGGCGGCTACACCTTC.

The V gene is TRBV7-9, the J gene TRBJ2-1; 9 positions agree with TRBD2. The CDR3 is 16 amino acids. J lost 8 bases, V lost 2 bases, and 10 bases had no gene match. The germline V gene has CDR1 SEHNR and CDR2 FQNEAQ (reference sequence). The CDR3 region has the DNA TGTGCCAGCAGCTTAAGTGGCGGGAGGGGCTGGGATGAGCAGTTCTTC. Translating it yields CASSLSGGRGWDEQFF.

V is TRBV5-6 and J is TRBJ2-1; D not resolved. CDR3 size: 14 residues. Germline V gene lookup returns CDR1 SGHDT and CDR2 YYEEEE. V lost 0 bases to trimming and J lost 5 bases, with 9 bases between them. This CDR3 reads CASSLVAGDNEQFF. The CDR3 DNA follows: TGTGCCAGCAGCTTGGTCGCAGGAGACAATGAGCAGTTCTTC.

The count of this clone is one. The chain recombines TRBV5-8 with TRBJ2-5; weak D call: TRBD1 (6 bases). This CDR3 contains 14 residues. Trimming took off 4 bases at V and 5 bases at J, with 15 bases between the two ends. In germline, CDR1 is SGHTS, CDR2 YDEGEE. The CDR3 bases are TGTGCCAGCAGCCCCGGGACACGGAGGGAGACCCAGTACTTC. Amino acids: CASSPGTRRETQYF.

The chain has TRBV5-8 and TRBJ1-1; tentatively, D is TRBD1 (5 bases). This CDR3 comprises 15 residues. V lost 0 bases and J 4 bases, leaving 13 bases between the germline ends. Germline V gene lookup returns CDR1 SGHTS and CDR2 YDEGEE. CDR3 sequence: CASSLVLSGGTEAFF. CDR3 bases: TGTGCCAGCAGCTTGGTCCTGTCGGGGGGCACTGAAGCTTTCTTT.

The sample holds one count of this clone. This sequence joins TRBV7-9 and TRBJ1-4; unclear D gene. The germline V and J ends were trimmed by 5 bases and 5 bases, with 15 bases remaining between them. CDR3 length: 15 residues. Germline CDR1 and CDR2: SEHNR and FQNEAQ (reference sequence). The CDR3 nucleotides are TGTGCCAGCAGCCGTGCGGGGAACGCGAATGAAAAACTGTTTTTT. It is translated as CASSRAGNANEKLFF. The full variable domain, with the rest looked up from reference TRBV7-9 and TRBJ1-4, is DTGVSQNPRHKITKRGQNVTFRCDPISEHNRLYWYRQTLGQGPEFLTYFQNEAQLEKSRLLSDRFSAERPKGSFSTLEIQRTEQGDSAMYLCASSRAGNANEKLFFGSGTQLSVL.

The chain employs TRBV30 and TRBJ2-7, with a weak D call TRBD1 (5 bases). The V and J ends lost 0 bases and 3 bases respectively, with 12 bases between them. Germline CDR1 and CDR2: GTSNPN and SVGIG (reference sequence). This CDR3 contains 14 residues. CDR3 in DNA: TGTGCCTGGAGTGTGACGGACACTTACTACGAGCAGTACTTC. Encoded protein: CAWSVTDTYYEQYF. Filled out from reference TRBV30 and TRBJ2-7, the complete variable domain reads SQTIHQWPATLVQPVGSPLSLECTVEGTSNPNLYWYRQAAGRGLQLLFYSVGIGQISSEVPQNLSASRPQDRQFILSSKKLLLSDSGFYLCAWSVTDTYYEQYFGPGTRLTVT.

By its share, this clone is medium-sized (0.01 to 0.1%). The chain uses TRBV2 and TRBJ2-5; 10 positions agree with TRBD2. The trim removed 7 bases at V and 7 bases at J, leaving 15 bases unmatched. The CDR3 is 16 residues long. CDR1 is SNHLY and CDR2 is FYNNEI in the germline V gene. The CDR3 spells CASTREREGRGGTQYF. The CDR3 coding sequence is TGTGCCAGCACCCGTGAGCGGGAGGGTCGTGGTGGGACCCAGTACTTC.